The TCR beta chain under discussion was sequenced for a study of T cell repertoires in cytomegalovirus infection. From germline, CDR1 is DFQATT and CDR2 SNEGSKA (reference sequence). V was cut by 5 bases and J by 5 bases, with 18 bases left in between. The CDR3 loop spans 14 amino acids. This clonotype has just a few counts. The antigen is undetermined. Broader study findings: Summed public TCR beta family frequency identified CMV carriers bearing the relevant HLA. HLA-C-restricted, CMV-specific TCR beta clonotypes were dominant ex vivo.

TCRdb independently ran MiXCR on the reads; one entry per CDR3 protein. Of about 260,000 distinct CDR3 sequences listed, approximately 14% are singletons. This TCR was sampled from a human donor in good health (CMV status not recorded). Some clones in this sample may be carry-over from other donors' samples. Input material: PBMCs. The chain carries TRBV20-1 and TRBJ2-5; D not resolved. The CDR3 region is CSAFGSVDRETQYF. CDR3 DNA: TGCAGTGCTTTTGGATCAGTAGATCGCGAGACCCAGTACTTC.